These T cell receptor beta chains were read from a single sample in a study of monozygotic twins with inflammatory bowel disease. Each CDR3 protein gets one entry in TCRdb, which reprocessed the 5' RACE reads and gives no DNA. Its listing shows about 350,000 distinct CDR3 sequences. The sample taken for sequencing was blood. The receptors were gathered from a human donor with ulcerative colitis or Crohn's disease, or a healthy co-twin of an affected twin (not recorded which). The CDR3 runs from the conserved cysteine through the conserved F or W. The order of the fields is V gene, J gene, CDR3 protein.

>TRBV6-5|TRBJ2-7
CASSYGTARYEQYF
>TRBV11-2|TRBJ2-1
CASSGGLAAQLYNEQFF
>TRBV29-1|TRBJ2-7
CSASEAPYEQYF
>TRBV5-1|TRBJ2-1
CASAGDPTFEQFF
>TRBV19|TRBJ1-1
CASSIGSGGNTEAFF
>TRBV19|TRBJ1-5
CASNKGGKPQHF
>TRBV5-4|TRBJ2-1
CASSGESFSSYNEQFF
>TRBV15|TRBJ2-2
CATRASDTGELFF
>TRBV6-2/TRBV6-3|TRBJ1-6
CASSYSRLRAGPNSPLHF
>TRBV18|TRBJ1-5
CASSPSRLSNQPQHF
>TRBV20-1|TRBJ2-5
CSARTSQETQYF
>TRBV20-1|TRBJ2-3
CSNQVADTQYF
>TRBV5-1|TRBJ2-7
CASSPEREGPIEQYF
>TRBV11-2|TRBJ1-2
CASSLETGRYGYTF
>TRBV4-1|TRBJ2-3
CASSQEGWSRTDTQYF
>TRBV6-1|TRBJ2-7
CASSGPRNEQYF
>TRBV3-1|TRBJ2-7
CASSQGLAGDAEQYF
>TRBV28|TRBJ2-7
CASSLNIYEQYF
>TRBV3-1|TRBJ2-3
CASSQGTSGPDTQYF
>TRBV7-9|TRBJ2-3
CASSYPGQGTDTQYF
>TRBV29-1|TRBJ2-5
CSVGLARETQYF
>TRBV5-1|TRBJ2-2
CASSLRQGNTGELFF
>TRBV12-3/TRBV12-4|TRBJ1-2
CASTNTGGGYGYTF
>TRBV10-1|TRBJ2-1
CASSERGPPYNEQFF
>TRBV18|TRBJ1-1
CASSPDGEKNTEAFF
>TRBV7-9|TRBJ2-1
CASSVGTSGGLDEQFF
>TRBV3-1|TRBJ2-3
CASSLRGRGTDTQYF
>TRBV29-1|TRBJ2-1
CSVEVRGYAYNEQFF
>TRBV28|TRBJ1-5
CASSLLAGLQPQHF
>TRBV5-1|TRBJ1-2
CASRPQGPYGYTF
>TRBV6-1|TRBJ2-1
CASSEVRTSGYEQFF
>TRBV29-1|TRBJ1-2
CSVGEAGDFGYTF
>TRBV4-3|TRBJ2-3
CASSQDRGGADTQYF
>TRBV24-1|TRBJ2-1
CATSDLKGGTSGYNEQFF
>TRBV5-5|TRBJ2-7
CASSILWTGSYEQYF
>TRBV7-2|TRBJ2-3
CASSLRSPDTQYF
>TRBV28|TRBJ2-1
CASSPGQVYNEQFF
>TRBV7-9|TRBJ1-6
CASSAGLDRGNSPLHF
>TRBV28|TRBJ1-2
CASSALGVWYGYTF
>TRBV5-6|TRBJ2-5
CASSLDRALQETQYF
>TRBV3-1|TRBJ1-5
CASSQMSNQPQHF
>TRBV10-2|TRBJ2-1
CASSERHNEQFF
>TRBV7-2|TRBJ2-3
CASSFHTDTQYF
>TRBV7-9|TRBJ1-5
CASSFGGARNQPQHF
>TRBV10-1|TRBJ2-1
CASSGLAGLSYNEQFF
>TRBV3-1|TRBJ2-7
CASSLGLAWYEQYF
>TRBV20-1|TRBJ2-4
CSADGGRLKNIQYF
>TRBV7-9|TRBJ2-3
CASSSLSSAGRDTQYF
>TRBV11-3|TRBJ2-1
CASSLGITSGRTPLGVNEQFF
>TRBV28|TRBJ2-7
CASSSYNRWPPLGQYF
>TRBV20-1|TRBJ2-7
CSARDWREYEQYF
>TRBV5-1|TRBJ1-1
CASSLGRGADTEAFF
>TRBV5-1|TRBJ1-2
CASSETGQGYGYTF